This TCR beta chain was sequenced for a study of cytomegalovirus exposure and HLA in healthy donors. The junction had 16 bases not matched to a gene; V was cut back by 4 bases and J by 5 bases. The CDR3 has 19 residues. The germline V gene encodes CDR1 SGHRS and CDR2 YFSETQ. The study ran its PCR with 60 Vbeta and 13 Jbeta primers. This table comes from immunoSEQ multiplex PCR, and its TCRdb copy is limited to in-frame clones, with some not included. This table has about 100,000 clones, around 86% appearing once. This clonotype originated in a woman between 65 and 79 years old in good health and CMV-seropositive. Sequencing used PBMCs. This chain uses TRBV5-1 with TRBJ2-5; 14 bases line up with TRBD2. CDR3 in DNA: TGCGCCAGCAGCCTGTCCCCTCTTGGACTAGCGGGAGGTGGGGAGACCCAGTACTTC. Its protein product is CASSLSPLGLAGGGETQYF. The full variable domain, with the rest looked up from reference TRBV5-1 and TRBJ2-5, is KAGVTQTPRYLIKTRGQQVTLSCSPISGHRSVSWYQQTPGQGLQFLFEYFSETQRNKGNFPGRFSGRQFSNSRSEMNVSTLELGDSALYLCASSLSPLGLAGGGETQYFGPGTRLLVL.